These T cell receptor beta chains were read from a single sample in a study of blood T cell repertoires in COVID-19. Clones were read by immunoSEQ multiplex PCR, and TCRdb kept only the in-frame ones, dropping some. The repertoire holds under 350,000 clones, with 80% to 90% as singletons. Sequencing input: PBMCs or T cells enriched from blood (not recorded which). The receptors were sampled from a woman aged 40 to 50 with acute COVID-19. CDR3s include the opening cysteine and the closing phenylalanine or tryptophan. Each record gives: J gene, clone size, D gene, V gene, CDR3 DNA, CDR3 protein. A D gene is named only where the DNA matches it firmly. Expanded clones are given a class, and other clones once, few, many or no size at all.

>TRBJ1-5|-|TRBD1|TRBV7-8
TGTGCCAGCACCACAAGGGCCCGGGACAGGGGCAATCAGCCCCAGCATTTT
CASTTRARDRGNQPQHF
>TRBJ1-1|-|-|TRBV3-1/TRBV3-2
TGTGCCAGCAGCCAAGCGGTCAGACTAAACACTGAAGCTTTCTTT
CASSQAVRLNTEAFF
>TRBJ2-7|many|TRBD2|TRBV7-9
TGTGCCAGCAGCTTGAGGTATACTAGGCGGGAGTCCTACGAGCAGTACTTC
CASSLRYTRRESYEQYF
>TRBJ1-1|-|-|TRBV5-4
TGTGCCAGCAGCTTCGGAGGAAACACTGAAGCTTTCTTT
CASSFGGNTEAFF
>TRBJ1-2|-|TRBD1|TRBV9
TGTGCCAGCAGCGTAAATCAGGGGGCTGGATATGGCTACACCTTC
CASSVNQGAGYGYTF
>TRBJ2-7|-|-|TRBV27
TGTGCCAGCAGTTTATCGCGGAAGGGGCTCTACGAGCAGTACTTC
CASSLSRKGLYEQYF
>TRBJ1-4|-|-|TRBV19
TGTGCCAGTGCGGTGTCGGGAATAGCTAATGAAAAACTGTTTTTT
CASAVSGIANEKLFF
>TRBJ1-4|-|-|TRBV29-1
TGCAGCGTCCTTCTAGGGGCGACTAATGAAAAACTGTTTTTT
CSVLLGATNEKLFF
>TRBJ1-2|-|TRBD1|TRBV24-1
TGTGCCACCAGTGATAGACAGGGGGAAGGCTACACCTTC
CATSDRQGEGYTF
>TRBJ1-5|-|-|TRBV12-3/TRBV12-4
TGTGCCAGCAGTTTACTCCGCAATCAGCCCCAGCATTTT
CASSLLRNQPQHF
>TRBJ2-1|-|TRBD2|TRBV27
TGTGCCAGCAGGCAAGCCGCGGGGGGAATTCGCCAGTTCTTC
CASRQAAGGIRQFF
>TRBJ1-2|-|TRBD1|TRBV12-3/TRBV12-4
TGTGCCAGCAGTCCACAGGGGTTCTATGGCTACACCTTC
CASSPQGFYGYTF
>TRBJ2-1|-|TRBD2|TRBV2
TGTGCCAGCACTGGGGTGCCAGCGGGGGAGCAGTTCTTC
CASTGVPAGEQFF
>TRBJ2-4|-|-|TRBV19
TGTGCCAGTAGTGTAGCACGGACAGAAAACATTCAGTACTTC
CASSVARTENIQYF
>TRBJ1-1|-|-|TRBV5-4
TGTGCCAGCAGCCCTCGGGGGGTCACTGAAGCTTTCTTT
CASSPRGVTEAFF
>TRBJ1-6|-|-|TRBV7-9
TGTGCCAGCAGCTTATCTGATTCACCCCTCCACTTT
CASSLSDSPLHF
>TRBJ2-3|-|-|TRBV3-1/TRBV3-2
TGTGCCAGCAGCCAAGATCCTCAGCGGAACACAGATACGCAGTATTTT
CASSQDPQRNTDTQYF
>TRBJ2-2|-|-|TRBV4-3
TGCGCCAGCTCTATACGGGTGGAGAGCGGGGAGCTGTTTTTT
CASSIRVESGELFF
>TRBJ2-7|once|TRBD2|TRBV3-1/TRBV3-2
TGTGCCAGCAGCCAAGATCTACTAGCGCTCTTCTACGAGCAGTACTTC
CASSQDLLALFYEQYF
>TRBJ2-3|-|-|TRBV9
TGTGCCAGCAGCGTAGTCGCGGGCACAGATACGCAGTATTTT
CASSVVAGTDTQYF
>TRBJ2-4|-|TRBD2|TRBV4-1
TGCGCCAGCAGCCACGGGGGGAACATTCAGTACTTC
CASSHGGNIQYF
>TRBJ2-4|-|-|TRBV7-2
TGTGCCAGCAGCTTAAGAATGGGGGCGGGCCTGGCCAAAAACATTCAGTACTTC
CASSLRMGAGLAKNIQYF
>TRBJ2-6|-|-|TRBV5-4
TGTGCCAGCAGCCCGACCCGACAGAGCTCTGGGGCCAACGTCCTGACTTTC
CASSPTRQSSGANVLTF
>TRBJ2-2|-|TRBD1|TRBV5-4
TGTGCCAGCAGCGTAGGTCTGACAGGGGGTACCGGGGAGCTGTTTTTT
CASSVGLTGGTGELFF
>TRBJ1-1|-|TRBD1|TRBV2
TGTGCCAGCCAGGACAGGGGCTGGAATAAGAACACTGAAGCTTTCTTT
CASQDRGWNKNTEAFF
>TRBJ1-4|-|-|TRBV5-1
TGCGCCAGCAGCACAGGGAGAGGCAATGAAAAACTGTTTTTT
CASSTGRGNEKLFF